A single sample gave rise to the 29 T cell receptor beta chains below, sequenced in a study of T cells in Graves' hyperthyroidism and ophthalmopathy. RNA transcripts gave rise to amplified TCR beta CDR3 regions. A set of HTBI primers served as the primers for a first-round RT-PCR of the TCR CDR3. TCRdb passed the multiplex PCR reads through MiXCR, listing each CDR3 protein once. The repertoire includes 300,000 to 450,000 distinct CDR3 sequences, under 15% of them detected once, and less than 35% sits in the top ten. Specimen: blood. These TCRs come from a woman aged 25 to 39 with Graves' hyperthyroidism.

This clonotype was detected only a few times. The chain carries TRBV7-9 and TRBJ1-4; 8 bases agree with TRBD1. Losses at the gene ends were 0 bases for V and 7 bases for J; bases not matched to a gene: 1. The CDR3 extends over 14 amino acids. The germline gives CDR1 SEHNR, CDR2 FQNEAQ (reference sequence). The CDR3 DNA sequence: TGTGCCAGCAGCTTAGCCAGGGGGCCTGAAAAACTGTTTTTT. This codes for CASSLARGPEKLFF.

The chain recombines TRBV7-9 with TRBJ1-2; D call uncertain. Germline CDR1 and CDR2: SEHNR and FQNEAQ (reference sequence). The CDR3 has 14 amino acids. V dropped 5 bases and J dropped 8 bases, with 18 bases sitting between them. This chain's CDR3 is CASSQEKGIYGYTF. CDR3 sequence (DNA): TGTGCCAGCAGCCAAGAGAAAGGGATATACGGCTACACCTTC.

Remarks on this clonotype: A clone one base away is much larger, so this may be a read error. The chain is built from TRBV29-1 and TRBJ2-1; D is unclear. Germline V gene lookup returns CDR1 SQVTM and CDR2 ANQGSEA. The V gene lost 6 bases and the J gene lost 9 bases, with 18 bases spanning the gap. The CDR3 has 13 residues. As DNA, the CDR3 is TGCAGCGTGCGTTCGGGTCTCCACAGTGAGCAGTTCTTC. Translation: CSVRSGLHSEQFF.

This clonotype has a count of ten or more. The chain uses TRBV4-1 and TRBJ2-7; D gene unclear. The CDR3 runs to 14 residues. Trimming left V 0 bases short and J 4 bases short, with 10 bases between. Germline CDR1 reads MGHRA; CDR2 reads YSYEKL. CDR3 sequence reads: CASSQDSAMYEQYF. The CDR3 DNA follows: TGCGCCAGCAGCCAAGATTCGGCGATGTACGAGCAGTACTTC.

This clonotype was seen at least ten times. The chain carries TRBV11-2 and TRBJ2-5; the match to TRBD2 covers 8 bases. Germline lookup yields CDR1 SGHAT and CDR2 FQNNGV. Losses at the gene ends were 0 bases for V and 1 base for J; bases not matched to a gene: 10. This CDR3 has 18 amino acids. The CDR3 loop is CASSLDRTSSRSQETQYF. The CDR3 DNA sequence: TGTGCCAGCAGCTTAGATCGGACTAGCAGCCGTTCCCAAGAGACCCAGTACTTC.

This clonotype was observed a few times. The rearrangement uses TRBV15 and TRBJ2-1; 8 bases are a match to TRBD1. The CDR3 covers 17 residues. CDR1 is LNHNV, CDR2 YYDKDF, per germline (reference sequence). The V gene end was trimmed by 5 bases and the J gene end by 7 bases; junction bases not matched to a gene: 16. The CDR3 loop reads CATSGPGRQGWVNEQFF. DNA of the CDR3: TGTGCCACCAGCGGTCCGGGTCGACAGGGGTGGGTGAATGAGCAGTTCTTC.

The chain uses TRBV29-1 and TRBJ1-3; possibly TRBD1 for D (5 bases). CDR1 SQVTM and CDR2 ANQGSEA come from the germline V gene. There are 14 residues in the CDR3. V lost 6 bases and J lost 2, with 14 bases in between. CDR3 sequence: CSVVIGTAGNTIYF. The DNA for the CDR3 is TGCAGCGTAGTAATTGGGACGGCTGGAAACACCATATATTTT.

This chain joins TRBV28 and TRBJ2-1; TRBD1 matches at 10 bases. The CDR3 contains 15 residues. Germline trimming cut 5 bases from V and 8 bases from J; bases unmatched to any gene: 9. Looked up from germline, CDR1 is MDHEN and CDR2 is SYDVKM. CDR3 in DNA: TGTGCCAGCAGTCCCGACAGGGGGCCCGGCGATGAGCAGTTCTTC. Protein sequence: CASSPDRGPGDEQFF.

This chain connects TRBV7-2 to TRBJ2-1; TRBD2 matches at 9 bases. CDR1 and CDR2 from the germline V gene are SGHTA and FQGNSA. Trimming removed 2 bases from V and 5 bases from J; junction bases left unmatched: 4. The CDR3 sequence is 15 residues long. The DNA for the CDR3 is TGTGCCAGCAGCTTAAAGGTAGCGGGAGACAATGAGCAGTTCTTC. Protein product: CASSLKVAGDNEQFF.

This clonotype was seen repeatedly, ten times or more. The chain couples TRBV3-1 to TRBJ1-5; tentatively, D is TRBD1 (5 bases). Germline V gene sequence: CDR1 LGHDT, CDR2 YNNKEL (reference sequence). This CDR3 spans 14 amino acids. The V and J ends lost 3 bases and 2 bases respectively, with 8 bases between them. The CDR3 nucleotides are TGTGCCAGCAGCCACGGGACTGGCAATCAGCCCCAGCATTTT. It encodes CASSHGTGNQPQHF.

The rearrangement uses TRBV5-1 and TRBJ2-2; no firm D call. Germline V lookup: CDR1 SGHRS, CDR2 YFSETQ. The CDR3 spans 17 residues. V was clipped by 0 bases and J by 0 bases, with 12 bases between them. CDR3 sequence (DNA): TGCGCCAGCAGCTTGGCCAGCGCGGCCGCGAACACCGGGGAGCTGTTTTTT. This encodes CASSLASAAANTGELFF.

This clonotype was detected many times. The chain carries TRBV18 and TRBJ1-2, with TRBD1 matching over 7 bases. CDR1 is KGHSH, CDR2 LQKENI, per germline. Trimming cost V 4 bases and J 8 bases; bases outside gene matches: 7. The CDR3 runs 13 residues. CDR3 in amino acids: CASSLQQGRGYTF. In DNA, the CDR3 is TGTGCCAGCTCACTCCAACAGGGGCGCGGCTACACCTTC.

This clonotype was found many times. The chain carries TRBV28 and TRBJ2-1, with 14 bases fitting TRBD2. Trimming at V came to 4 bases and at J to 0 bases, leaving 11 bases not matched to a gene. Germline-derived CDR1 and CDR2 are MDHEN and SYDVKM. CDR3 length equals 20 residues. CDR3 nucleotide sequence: TGTGCCAGCAGTTCCCCGGGACTAGCGGGGGTTCAAAGCTCCTACAATGAGCAGTTCTTC. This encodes CASSSPGLAGVQSSYNEQFF.

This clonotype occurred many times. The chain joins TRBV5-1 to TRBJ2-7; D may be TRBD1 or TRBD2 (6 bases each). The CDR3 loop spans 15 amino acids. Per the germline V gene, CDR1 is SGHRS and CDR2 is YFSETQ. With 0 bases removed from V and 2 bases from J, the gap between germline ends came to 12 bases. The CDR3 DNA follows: TGCGCCAGCAGCTTGGCCGGCGGGACAACCTACGAGCAGTACTTC. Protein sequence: CASSLAGGTTYEQYF.

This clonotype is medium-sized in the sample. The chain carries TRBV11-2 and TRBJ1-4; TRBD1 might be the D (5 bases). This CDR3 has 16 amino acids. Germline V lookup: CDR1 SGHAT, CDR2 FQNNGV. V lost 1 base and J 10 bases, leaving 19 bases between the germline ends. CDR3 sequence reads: CASSLVWGRILRKLFF. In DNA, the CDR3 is TGTGCCAGCAGCTTAGTGTGGGGACGGATTCTCCGAAAACTGTTTTTT. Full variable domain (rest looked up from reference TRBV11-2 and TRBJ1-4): EAGVAQSPRYKIIEKRQSVAFWCNPISGHATLYWYQQILGQGPKLLIQFQNNGVVDDSQLPKDRFSAERLKGVDSTLKIQPAKLEDSAVYLCASSLVWGRILRKLFFGSGTQLSVL.

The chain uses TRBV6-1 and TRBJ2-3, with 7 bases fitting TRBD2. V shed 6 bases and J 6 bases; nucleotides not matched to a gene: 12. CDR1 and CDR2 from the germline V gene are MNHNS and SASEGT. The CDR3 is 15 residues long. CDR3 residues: CASSRTRQSTDTQYF. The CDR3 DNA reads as TGTGCCAGCAGCCGGACTAGACAGAGTACCGATACGCAGTATTTT.

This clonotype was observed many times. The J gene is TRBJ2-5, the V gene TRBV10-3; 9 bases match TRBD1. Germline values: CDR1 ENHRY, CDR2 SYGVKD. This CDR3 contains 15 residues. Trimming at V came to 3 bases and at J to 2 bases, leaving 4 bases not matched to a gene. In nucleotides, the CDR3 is TGTGCCATCAGTGACCGGGACAGGGCTCAAGAGACCCAGTACTTC. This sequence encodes CAISDRDRAQETQYF.

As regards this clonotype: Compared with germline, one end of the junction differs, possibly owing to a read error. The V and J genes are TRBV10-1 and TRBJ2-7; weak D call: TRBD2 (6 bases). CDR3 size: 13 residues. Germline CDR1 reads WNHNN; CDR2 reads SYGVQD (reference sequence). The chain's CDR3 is CASSESGGYEQYF. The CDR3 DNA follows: TGTGCCAGCAGTGAATCCGGGGGCTACGAGCAGTACTTC.

Written as DNA, the CDR3 is TGCAGTGCTAGCACAGGACAGGGGAGTTCTGGGGCCAACGTCCTGACTTTC. Translated, it gives CSASTGQGSSGANVLTF. The chain has TRBV20-1 and TRBJ2-6, with TRBD1 matching 9 bases. The CDR3 is 17 residues long. The trim removed 3 bases at V and 1 base at J, leaving 7 bases unmatched. Per germline, CDR1 DFQATT and CDR2 SNEGSKA (reference sequence).

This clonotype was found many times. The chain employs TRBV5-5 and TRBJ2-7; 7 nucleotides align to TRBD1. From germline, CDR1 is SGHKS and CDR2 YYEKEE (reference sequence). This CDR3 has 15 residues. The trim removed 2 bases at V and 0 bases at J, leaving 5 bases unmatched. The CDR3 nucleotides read TGTGCCAGCAGCTTCCAAGGGGGCATCTCCTACGAGCAGTACTTC. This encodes CASSFQGGISYEQYF.

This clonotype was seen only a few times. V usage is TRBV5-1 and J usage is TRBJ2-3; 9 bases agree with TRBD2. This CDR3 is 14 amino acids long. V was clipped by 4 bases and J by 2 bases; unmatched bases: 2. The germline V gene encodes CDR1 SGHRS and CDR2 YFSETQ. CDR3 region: CASSVAGATDTQYF. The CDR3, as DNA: TGCGCCAGCAGCGTAGCGGGAGCCACAGATACGCAGTATTTT.

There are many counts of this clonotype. This chain's CDR3 is CASIGAGSKNIQYF. The CDR3 DNA reads as TGTGCCAGCATCGGGGCTGGGTCCAAAAACATTCAGTACTTC. The rearrangement joins TRBV28 to TRBJ2-4; D may match TRBD1 or TRBD2 (5 bases each). CDR3 length equals 14 residues. CDR1 MDHEN and CDR2 SYDVKM come from the germline V gene. V lost 7 bases to trimming and J lost 2 bases, with 12 bases between them.

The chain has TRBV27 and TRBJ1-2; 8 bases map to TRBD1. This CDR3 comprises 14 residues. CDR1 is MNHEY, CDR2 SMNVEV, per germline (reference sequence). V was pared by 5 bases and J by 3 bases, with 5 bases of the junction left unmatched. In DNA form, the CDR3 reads TGTGCCAGCAGTGGAAACAGGGGGGACTATGGCTACACCTTC. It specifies CASSGNRGDYGYTF.

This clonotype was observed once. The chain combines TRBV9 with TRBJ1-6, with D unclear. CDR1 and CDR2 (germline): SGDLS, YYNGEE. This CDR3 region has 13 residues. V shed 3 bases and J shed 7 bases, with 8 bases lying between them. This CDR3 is CASSAGRNSPLHF. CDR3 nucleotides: TGTGCCAGCAGCGCGGGTAGGAATTCACCCCTCCACTTT.

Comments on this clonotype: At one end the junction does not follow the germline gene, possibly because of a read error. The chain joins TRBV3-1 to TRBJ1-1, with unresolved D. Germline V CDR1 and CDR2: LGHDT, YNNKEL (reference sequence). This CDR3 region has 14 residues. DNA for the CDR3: TGTGCCGGCAGCCACGGTCAAATGAGCACTGAAGCTTTCTTT. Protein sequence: CAGSHGQMSTEAFF.

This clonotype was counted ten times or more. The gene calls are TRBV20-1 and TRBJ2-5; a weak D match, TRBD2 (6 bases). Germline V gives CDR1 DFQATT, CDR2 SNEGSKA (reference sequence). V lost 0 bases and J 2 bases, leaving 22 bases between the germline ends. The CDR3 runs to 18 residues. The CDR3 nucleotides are TGCAGTGCTAGAGATCTCTCCCCCCAGCGGGTAGTACAAGAGACCCAGTACTTC. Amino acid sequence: CSARDLSPQRVVQETQYF.

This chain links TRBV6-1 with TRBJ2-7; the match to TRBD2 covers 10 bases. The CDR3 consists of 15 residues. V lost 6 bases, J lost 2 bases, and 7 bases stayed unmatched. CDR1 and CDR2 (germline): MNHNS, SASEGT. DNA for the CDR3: TGTGCCAGCAGCCACGGGACTAGCGTAACCTACGAGCAGTACTTC. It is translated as CASSHGTSVTYEQYF.

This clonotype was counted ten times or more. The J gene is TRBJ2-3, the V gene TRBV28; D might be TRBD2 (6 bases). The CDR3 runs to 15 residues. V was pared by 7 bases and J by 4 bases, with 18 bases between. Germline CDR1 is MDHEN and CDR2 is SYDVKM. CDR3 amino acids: CASTMGGAQADTQYF. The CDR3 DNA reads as TGTGCCAGCACCATGGGGGGAGCCCAGGCAGATACGCAGTATTTT. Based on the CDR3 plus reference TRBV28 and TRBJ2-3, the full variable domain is DVKVTQSSRYLVKRTGEKVFLECVQDMDHENMFWYRQDPGLGLRLIYFSYDVKMKEKGDIPEGYSVSREKKERFSLILESASTNQTSMYLCASTMGGAQADTQYFGPGTRLTVL.

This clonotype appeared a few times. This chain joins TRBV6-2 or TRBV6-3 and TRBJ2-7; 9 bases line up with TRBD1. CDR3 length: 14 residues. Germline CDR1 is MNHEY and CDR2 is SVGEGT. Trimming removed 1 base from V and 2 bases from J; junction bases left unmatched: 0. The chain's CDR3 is CASSYWTGAYEQYF. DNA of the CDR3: TGTGCCAGCAGTTACTGGACAGGGGCCTACGAGCAGTACTTC.